The clone carrying this T cell receptor beta chain appeared many times. Its specificity is not known. From RNA transcripts, TCR beta CDR3 regions were amplified. TCR CDR3 underwent first-round RT-PCR with the HTBI primer set. In TCRdb, the multiplex PCR reads were re-called with MiXCR into one record per CDR3 protein. The sample has hundreds of thousands of distinct CDR3 sequences, about 13% seen once. This record belongs to a study of T cells in Graves' hyperthyroidism and ophthalmopathy. Study-wide background: Any treatment followed the collection of peripheral blood at initial diagnosis. Points from the study as a whole: In validation, the model predicted ophthalmopathy. These predictions came a median about 6.2 months before onset. Most clonotypes that expanded in the thyroid above 0.001 also showed up in blood.

Absence of ophthalmopathy progression within 18 months defined stable Graves' hyperthyroidism. Trimming took 4 bases from V and 0 from J; bases not matched to a gene: 16. The CDR3 length is 19 residues. Germline V gene data show CDR1 as MDHEN and CDR2 as SYDVKM. The gene calls are TRBV28 and TRBJ2-5; 8 nucleotides agree with TRBD1. Sample: blood. The TCR was taken from a woman aged 18-29 years with Graves' hyperthyroidism. The CDR3 sequence is CASSSLDPFRGLDQETQYF. The CDR3 nucleotides are TGTGCCAGCAGTTCCCTAGACCCCTTCAGGGGGCTCGACCAAGAGACCCAGTACTTC.